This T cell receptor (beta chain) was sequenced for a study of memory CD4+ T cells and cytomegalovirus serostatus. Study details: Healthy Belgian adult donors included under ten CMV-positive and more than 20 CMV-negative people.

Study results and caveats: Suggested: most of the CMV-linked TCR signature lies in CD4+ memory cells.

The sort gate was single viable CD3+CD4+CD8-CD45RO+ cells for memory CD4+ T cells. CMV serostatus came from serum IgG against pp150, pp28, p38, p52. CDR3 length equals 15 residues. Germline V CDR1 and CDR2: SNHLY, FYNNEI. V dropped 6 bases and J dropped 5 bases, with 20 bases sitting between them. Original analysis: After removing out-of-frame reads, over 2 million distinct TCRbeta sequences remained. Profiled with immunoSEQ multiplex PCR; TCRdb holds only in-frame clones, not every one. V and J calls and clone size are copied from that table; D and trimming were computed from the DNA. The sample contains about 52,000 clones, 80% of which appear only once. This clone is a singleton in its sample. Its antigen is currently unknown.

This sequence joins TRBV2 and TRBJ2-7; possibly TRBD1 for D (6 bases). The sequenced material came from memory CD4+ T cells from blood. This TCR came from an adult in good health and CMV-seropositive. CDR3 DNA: TGTGCCAGCAGAGCCACACGGGACACGAAGAACGAGCAGTACTTC. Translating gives CASRATRDTKNEQYF.